The clone carrying this T cell receptor (beta chain) was counted between two and nine times. Its antigen is not known. These data come from a study of early T cells in non-severe SARS-CoV-2 infection. Notes on the study in general: VDJdb-based matching was biased toward anti-spike CD8 responses and missed private and CD4 specificities.

The protocol attached unique molecular identifiers to individual cDNA molecules. MiXCR was run by TCRdb on the 5' RACE reads, yielding one entry per CDR3 protein. The table has 65,000 to 70,000 distinct CDR3 sequences, less than 15% seen once. The CDR3 is 14 residues long. CDR1 is MNHEY, CDR2 SMNVEV, per germline (reference sequence). V lost 6 bases, J lost 4 bases, and 13 bases lay in between. The rearrangement uses TRBV27 and TRBJ1-5, with no clear D. The receptor was isolated from an adult who was a healthcare worker with PCR-confirmed SARS-CoV-2 infection or an uninfected control (not recorded which). The source material was whole blood. The CDR3 DNA follows: TGTGCCAGCAGGCAACAGCCATCAAATCAGCCCCAGCATTTT. Its translation is CASRQQPSNQPQHF.